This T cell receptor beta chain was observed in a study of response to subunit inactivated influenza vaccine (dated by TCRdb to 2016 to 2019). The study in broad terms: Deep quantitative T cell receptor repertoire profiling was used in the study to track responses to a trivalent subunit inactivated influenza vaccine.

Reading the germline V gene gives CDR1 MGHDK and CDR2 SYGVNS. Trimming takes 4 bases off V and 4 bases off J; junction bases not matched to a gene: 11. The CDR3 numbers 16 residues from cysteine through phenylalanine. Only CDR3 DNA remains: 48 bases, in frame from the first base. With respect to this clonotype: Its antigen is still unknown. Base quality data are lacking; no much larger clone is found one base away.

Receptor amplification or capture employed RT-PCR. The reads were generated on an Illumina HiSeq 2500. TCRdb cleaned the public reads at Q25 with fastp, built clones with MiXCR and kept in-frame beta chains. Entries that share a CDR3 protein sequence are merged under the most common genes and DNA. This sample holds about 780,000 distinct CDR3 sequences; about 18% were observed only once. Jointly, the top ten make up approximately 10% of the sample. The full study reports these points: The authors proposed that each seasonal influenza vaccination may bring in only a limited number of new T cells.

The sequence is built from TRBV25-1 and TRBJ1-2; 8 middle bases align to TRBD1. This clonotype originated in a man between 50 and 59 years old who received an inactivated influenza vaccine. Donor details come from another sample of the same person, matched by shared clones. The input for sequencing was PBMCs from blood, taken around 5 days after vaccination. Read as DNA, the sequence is TGTGCCAGCAGTGTCCCCCGTGGACAGGGAGGCTATGGCTACACCTTC. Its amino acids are CASSVPRGQGGYGYTF.